The source of this T cell receptor (beta chain) is a study of beta chain features in type 1 diabetes. Study results and caveats: Possible PCR preference for shorter templates applied equally to patients and controls. Since sequencing was performed on cDNA, cells with high TCR expression could be over-represented.

This CDR3 contains 17 residues. The V end was cut by 5 bases, the J end by 4 bases, with 21 bases between. CDR1 and CDR2 from the germline V gene are SEHNR and FQNEAQ (reference sequence). Expressed TCRB transcripts were sequenced, since all the RNA that had been isolated was reverse transcribed. Sequencing of naive, central memory and regulatory T cell samples gave an average of roughly 3.5 million reads. Generated by immunoSEQ multiplex PCR, the TCRdb table keeps only in-frame clones and is missing some. The table shows approximately 140,000 clones, with less than 8.5% occurring only once. By way of CD45RO/CCR7/CD25/CD127/CD95/CD27, the CD4+ regulatory, stem cell-like memory, central memory and naive cells were sorted. In the case of this clone: Its antigen is currently unknown.

V and J are TRBV7-9 and TRBJ2-1; D is perhaps TRBD2 (6 bases). The clonotype comes from a woman aged 25-40 years in good health. The sample taken for sequencing was central memory CD4+ T cells from blood. The CDR3 here is CASSPPSAGTAYNEQFF. The CDR3 DNA is TGTGCCAGCAGCCCCCCTTCCGCCGGGACTGCTTACAATGAGCAGTTCTTC.